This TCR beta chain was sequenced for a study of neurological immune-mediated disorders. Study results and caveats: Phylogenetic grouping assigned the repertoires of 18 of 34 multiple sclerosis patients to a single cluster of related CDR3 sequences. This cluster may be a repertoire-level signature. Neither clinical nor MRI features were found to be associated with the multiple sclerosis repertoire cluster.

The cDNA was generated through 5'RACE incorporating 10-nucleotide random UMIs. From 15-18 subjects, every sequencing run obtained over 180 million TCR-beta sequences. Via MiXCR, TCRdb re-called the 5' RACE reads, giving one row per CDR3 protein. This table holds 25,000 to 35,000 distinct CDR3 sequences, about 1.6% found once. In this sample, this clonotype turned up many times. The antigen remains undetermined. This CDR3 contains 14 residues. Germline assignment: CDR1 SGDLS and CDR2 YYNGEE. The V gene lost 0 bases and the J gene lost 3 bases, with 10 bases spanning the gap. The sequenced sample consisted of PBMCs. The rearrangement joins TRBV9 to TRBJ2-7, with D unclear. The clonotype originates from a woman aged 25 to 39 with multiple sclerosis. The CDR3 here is CASSVGGSNYEQYF. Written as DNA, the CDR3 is TGTGCCAGCAGCGTAGGGGGATCCAACTACGAGCAGTACTTC.